These T cell receptor beta chains were read from a single sample in a study of OX40 agonist ivuxolimab in advanced cancers. Here immunoSEQ multiplex PCR was the method, and the copy in TCRdb shows in-frame clones only, minus some. The table lists around 92,000 clones, approximately 93% of them singletons. The sample here was CD4+ or CD8+ T cells sorted from blood, taken in a trial of the OX40 agonist ivuxolimab. The receptor source for this set is an adult with an advanced solid tumor such as melanoma, head and neck, liver or kidney cancer. The CDR3 runs from the conserved cysteine through the conserved F or W. Each record gives: clone size, J gene, D gene, V gene, CDR3 protein, CDR3 DNA. D genes are given only for firm matches. Clone size is stated in some rows and not others, as once, few, many or a class when expanded.

abundance: NA; j_gene: TRBJ2-5; d_gene: NA; v_gene: TRBV11-1; CDR3aa: CASSPGPRETQYF; CDR3nt: TGTGCCAGCAGCCCGGGACCGCGGGAGACCCAGTACTTC
abundance: NA; j_gene: TRBJ1-2; d_gene: NA; v_gene: TRBV2; CDR3aa: CASSQRIYGYTF; CDR3nt: TGTGCCAGCAGCCAGCGAATCTATGGCTACACCTTC
abundance: NA; j_gene: TRBJ2-1; d_gene: NA; v_gene: TRBV30; CDR3aa: CAWSGNNEQFF; CDR3nt: TGTGCCTGGAGTGGGAACAATGAGCAGTTCTTC
abundance: NA; j_gene: TRBJ2-2; d_gene: TRBD2; v_gene: TRBV6-5; CDR3aa: CASSRTGGDTGELFF; CDR3nt: TGTGCCAGCAGCCGAACGGGGGGGGACACCGGGGAGCTGTTTTTT
abundance: NA; j_gene: TRBJ1-1; d_gene: NA; v_gene: TRBV6-5; CDR3aa: CASSYQIFGNTEAFF; CDR3nt: TGTGCCAGCAGTTATCAGATTTTTGGGAACACTGAAGCTTTCTTT
abundance: NA; j_gene: TRBJ1-1; d_gene: TRBD1; v_gene: TRBV6-1; CDR3aa: CASSEASGRQGKAFF; CDR3nt: TGTGCCAGCAGTGAAGCGTCAGGGAGACAGGGGAAAGCTTTCTTT
abundance: few; j_gene: TRBJ1-5; d_gene: NA; v_gene: TRBV30; CDR3aa: CAWSTLHFQPQHF; CDR3nt: TGTGCCTGGAGTACGCTTCACTTTCAGCCCCAGCATTTT
abundance: once; j_gene: TRBJ1-5; d_gene: NA; v_gene: TRBV2; CDR3aa: CASSESPDHQPQHF; CDR3nt: TGTGCCAGCAGTGAGAGCCCCGATCATCAGCCCCAGCATTTT
abundance: NA; j_gene: TRBJ1-5; d_gene: NA; v_gene: TRBV30; CDR3aa: CAWSVRSYSNQPQHF; CDR3nt: TGTGCCTGGAGTGTACGATCATATAGCAATCAGCCCCAGCATTTT
abundance: once; j_gene: TRBJ2-3; d_gene: NA; v_gene: TRBV28; CDR3aa: CASSPGGGSSDTQYF; CDR3nt: TGTGCCAGCAGTCCCGGTGGGGGATCATCAGATACGCAGTATTTT
abundance: NA; j_gene: TRBJ1-2; d_gene: TRBD1; v_gene: TRBV7-2; CDR3aa: CASSFKQGASYGYTF; CDR3nt: TGTGCCAGCAGCTTCAAACAGGGGGCAAGCTATGGCTACACCTTC
abundance: NA; j_gene: TRBJ2-2; d_gene: NA; v_gene: TRBV6-5; CDR3aa: CASSSDGTGELFF; CDR3nt: TGTGCCAGCAGCTCAGACGGGACCGGGGAGCTGTTTTTT
abundance: NA; j_gene: TRBJ1-5; d_gene: TRBD1; v_gene: TRBV28; CDR3aa: CASSTPDRGYQPQHF; CDR3nt: TGTGCCAGCAGTACGCCGGACAGGGGATATCAGCCCCAGCATTTT
abundance: NA; j_gene: TRBJ1-3; d_gene: NA; v_gene: TRBV9; CDR3aa: CASSVGRGAGNTIYF; CDR3nt: TGTGCCAGCAGCGTAGGTAGGGGCGCGGGAAACACCATATATTTT
abundance: NA; j_gene: TRBJ2-1; d_gene: TRBD2; v_gene: TRBV7-2; CDR3aa: CASSRLAGLADNEQFF; CDR3nt: TGTGCCAGCAGCCGACTTGCCGGTCTAGCGGACAATGAGCAGTTCTTC
abundance: NA; j_gene: TRBJ2-3; d_gene: NA; v_gene: TRBV11-2; CDR3aa: CASSVEGLARGGTQYF; CDR3nt: TGTGCCAGCAGCGTAGAGGGTCTGGCTAGAGGCGGTACGCAGTATTTT
abundance: NA; j_gene: TRBJ1-5; d_gene: TRBD1; v_gene: TRBV27; CDR3aa: CASSFLRDRDQPQHF; CDR3nt: TGTGCCAGCAGTTTTCTCCGGGACAGGGATCAGCCCCAGCATTTT
abundance: NA; j_gene: TRBJ2-1; d_gene: NA; v_gene: TRBV6-6; CDR3aa: CASGEIGEQFF; CDR3nt: TGTGCCAGCGGAGAAATCGGTGAGCAGTTCTTC
abundance: NA; j_gene: TRBJ1-1; d_gene: NA; v_gene: TRBV11-2; CDR3aa: CASSLVTGHTEAFF; CDR3nt: TGTGCCAGCAGCTTAGTTACAGGGCACACTGAAGCTTTCTTT
abundance: NA; j_gene: TRBJ2-3; d_gene: NA; v_gene: TRBV9; CDR3aa: CASRGRGSTDTQYF; CDR3nt: TGTGCCAGCAGGGGGAGGGGGAGTACAGATACGCAGTATTTT
abundance: NA; j_gene: TRBJ2-3; d_gene: TRBD2; v_gene: TRBV11-3; CDR3aa: CASSLDHSGGREDTQYF; CDR3nt: TGTGCCAGCAGCTTAGATCATAGCGGGGGGAGAGAAGATACGCAGTATTTT
abundance: NA; j_gene: TRBJ1-1; d_gene: NA; v_gene: TRBV19; CDR3aa: CASSAFPRRAFF; CDR3nt: TGTGCCAGTAGTGCCTTCCCTAGGAGGGCTTTCTTT
abundance: NA; j_gene: TRBJ2-3; d_gene: NA; v_gene: TRBV28; CDR3aa: CASSPSPGSGMIDTQYF; CDR3nt: TGTGCCAGCAGTCCCTCCCCAGGTAGCGGAATGATAGATACGCAGTATTTT
abundance: NA; j_gene: TRBJ1-6; d_gene: NA; v_gene: TRBV5-1; CDR3aa: CASSLASGSGSPLHF; CDR3nt: TGCGCCAGCAGCTTGGCCTCAGGGTCGGGATCACCCCTCCACTTT
abundance: NA; j_gene: TRBJ2-5; d_gene: NA; v_gene: TRBV6-6; CDR3aa: CASTLSGDLQETQYF; CDR3nt: TGTGCCAGCACCCTGTCGGGAGACCTCCAAGAGACCCAGTACTTC
abundance: NA; j_gene: TRBJ1-1; d_gene: NA; v_gene: TRBV5-1; CDR3aa: CASSDTRGGTEAFF; CDR3nt: TGCGCCAGCAGCGACACCCGAGGGGGCACTGAAGCTTTCTTT
abundance: NA; j_gene: TRBJ1-1; d_gene: NA; v_gene: TRBV19; CDR3aa: CASSTRQESVNTEAFF; CDR3nt: TGTGCCAGTAGTACCCGACAGGAGAGCGTGAACACTGAAGCTTTCTTT
abundance: NA; j_gene: TRBJ1-1; d_gene: NA; v_gene: TRBV4-3; CDR3aa: CASSQDLGNRAFF; CDR3nt: TGCGCCAGCAGCCAAGATTTGGGGAATCGAGCTTTCTTT
abundance: NA; j_gene: TRBJ1-2; d_gene: NA; v_gene: TRBV30; CDR3aa: CAWSEGPYGYTF; CDR3nt: TGTGCCTGGAGTGAAGGTCCCTATGGCTACACCTTC
abundance: once; j_gene: TRBJ2-3; d_gene: NA; v_gene: TRBV2; CDR3aa: CASRLDTDTQYF; CDR3nt: TGTGCCAGCAGGCTAGACACAGATACGCAGTATTTT
abundance: NA; j_gene: TRBJ1-1; d_gene: TRBD1; v_gene: TRBV5-1; CDR3aa: CASSSYQGAFEAFF; CDR3nt: TGCGCCAGCAGTTCTTACCAGGGGGCGTTTGAAGCTTTCTTT